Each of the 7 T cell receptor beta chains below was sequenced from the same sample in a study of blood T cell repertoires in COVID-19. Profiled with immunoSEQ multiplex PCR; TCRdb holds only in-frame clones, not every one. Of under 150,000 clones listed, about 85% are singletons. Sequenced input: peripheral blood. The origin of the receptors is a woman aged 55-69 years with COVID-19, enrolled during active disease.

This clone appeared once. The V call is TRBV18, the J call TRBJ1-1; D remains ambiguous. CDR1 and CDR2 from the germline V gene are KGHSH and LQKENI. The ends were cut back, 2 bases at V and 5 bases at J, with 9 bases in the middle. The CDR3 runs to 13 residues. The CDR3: CASSPSKQTEAFF. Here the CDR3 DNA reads TGTGCCAGCTCACCATCTAAGCAAACTGAAGCTTTCTTT.

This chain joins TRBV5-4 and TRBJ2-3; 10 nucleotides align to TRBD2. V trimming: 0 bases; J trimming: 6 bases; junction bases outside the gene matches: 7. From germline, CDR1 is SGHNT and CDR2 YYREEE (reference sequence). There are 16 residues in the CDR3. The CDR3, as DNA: TGTGCCAGCAGCTTGGTTAGCGGGGGGTCGTCGGATACGCAGTATTTT. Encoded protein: CASSLVSGGSSDTQYF.

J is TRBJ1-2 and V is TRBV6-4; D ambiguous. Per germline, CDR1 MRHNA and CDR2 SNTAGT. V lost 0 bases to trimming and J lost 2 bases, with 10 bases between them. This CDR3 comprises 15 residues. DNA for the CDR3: TGTGCCAGCAGTGACTCAAGCAGAGGGAACTATGGCTACACCTTC. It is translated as CASSDSSRGNYGYTF.

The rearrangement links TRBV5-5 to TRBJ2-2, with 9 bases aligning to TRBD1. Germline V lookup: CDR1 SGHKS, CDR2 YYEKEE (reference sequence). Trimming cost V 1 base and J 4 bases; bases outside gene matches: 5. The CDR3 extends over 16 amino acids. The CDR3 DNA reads TGTGCCAGCAGCTTGATACAGGGGGCGCGCACCGGGGAGCTGTTTTTT. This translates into CASSLIQGARTGELFF.

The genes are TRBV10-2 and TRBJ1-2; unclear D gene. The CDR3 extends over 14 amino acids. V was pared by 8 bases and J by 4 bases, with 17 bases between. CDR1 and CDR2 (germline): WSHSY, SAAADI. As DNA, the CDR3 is TGCGCCAGCCAGAGGGCTGGCGAATCCTATGGCTACACCTTC. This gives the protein CASQRAGESYGYTF.

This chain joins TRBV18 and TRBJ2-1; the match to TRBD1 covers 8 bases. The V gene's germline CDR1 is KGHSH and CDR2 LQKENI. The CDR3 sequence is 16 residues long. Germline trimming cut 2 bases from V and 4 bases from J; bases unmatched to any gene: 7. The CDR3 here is CASSPALTGDYNEQFF. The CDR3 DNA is TGTGCCAGCTCACCAGCGTTGACAGGGGATTACAATGAGCAGTTCTTC.

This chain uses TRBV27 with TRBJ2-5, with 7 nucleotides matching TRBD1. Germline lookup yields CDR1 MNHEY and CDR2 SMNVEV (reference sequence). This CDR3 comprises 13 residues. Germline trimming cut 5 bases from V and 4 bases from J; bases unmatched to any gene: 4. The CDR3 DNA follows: TGTGCCAGCAGTATAGACAGGGCAGAGACCCAGTACTTC. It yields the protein CASSIDRAETQYF.